This T cell receptor (beta chain) was obtained from a study of blood T cell repertoires in COVID-19. The wider study: There were acute and convalescent COVID-19 samples, and they came from the United States, Italy and Spain.

No more than 2 weeks before study entry, exposed participants had met a case of COVID-19. In the source study's methods: Amplification from reference gene primers served as the basis for estimated nucleated cell counts. Produced via immunoSEQ multiplex PCR; TCRdb's table is partial and in-frame only. For V, J and clone size, that table is used; D and trimming come from the DNA. This sample yields 60,000 or so clones, of which around 65% are seen a single time; about half belongs to the top ten. Germline V gene sequence: CDR1 MDHEN, CDR2 SYDVKM. Deletions cut 4 bases from V and 5 bases from J, with 15 bases between. CDR3 length: 15 amino acids.

The sequence was obtained from an older woman who had been exposed to COVID-19. The chain carries TRBV28 and TRBJ2-1, with D possibly being TRBD2 (7 bases). The specimen was PBMCs or T cells enriched from blood (not recorded which). The CDR3 region is CASSSDLGGHNEQFF. The CDR3 region has the DNA TGTGCCAGCAGTTCCGATCTGGGGGGGCACAATGAGCAGTTCTTC.